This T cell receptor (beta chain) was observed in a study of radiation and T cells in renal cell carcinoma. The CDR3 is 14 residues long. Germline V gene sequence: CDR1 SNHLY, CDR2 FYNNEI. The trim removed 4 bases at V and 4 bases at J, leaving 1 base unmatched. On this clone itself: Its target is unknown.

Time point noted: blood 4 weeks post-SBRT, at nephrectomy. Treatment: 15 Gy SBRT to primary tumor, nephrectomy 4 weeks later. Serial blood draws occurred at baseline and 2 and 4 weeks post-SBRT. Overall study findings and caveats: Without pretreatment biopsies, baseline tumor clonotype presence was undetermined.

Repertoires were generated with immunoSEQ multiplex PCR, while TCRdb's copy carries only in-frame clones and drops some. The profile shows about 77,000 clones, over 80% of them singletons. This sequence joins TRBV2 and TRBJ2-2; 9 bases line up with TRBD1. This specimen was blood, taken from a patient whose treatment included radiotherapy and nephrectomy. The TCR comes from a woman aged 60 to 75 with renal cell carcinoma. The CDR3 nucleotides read TGTGCCAGCAGTGGACAGGGGGGCACCGGGGAGCTGTTTTTT. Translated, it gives CASSGQGGTGELFF. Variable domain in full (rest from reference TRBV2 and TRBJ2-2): EPEVTQTPSHQVTQMGQEVILRCVPISNHLYFYWYRQILGQKVEFLVSFYNNEISEKSEIFDDQFSVERPDGSNFTLKIRSTKLEDSAMYFCASSGQGGTGELFFGEGSRLTVL.